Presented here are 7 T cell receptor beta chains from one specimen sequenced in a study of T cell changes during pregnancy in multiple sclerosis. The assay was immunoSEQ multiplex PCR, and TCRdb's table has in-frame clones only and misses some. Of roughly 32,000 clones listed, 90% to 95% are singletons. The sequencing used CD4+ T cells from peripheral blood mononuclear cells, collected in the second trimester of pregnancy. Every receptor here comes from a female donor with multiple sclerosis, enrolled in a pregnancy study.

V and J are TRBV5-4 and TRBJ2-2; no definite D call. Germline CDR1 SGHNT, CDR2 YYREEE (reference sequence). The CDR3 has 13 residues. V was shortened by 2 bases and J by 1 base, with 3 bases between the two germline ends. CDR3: CASSFQNTGELFF. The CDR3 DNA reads TGTGCCAGCAGCTTCCAGAACACCGGGGAGCTGTTTTTT.

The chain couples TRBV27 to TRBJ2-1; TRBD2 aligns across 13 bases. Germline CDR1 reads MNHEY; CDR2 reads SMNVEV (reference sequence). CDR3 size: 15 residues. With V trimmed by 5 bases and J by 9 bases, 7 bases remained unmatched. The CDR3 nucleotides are TGTGCCAGCAGTCCTGGGACTAGCGGGAAAAGTGAGCAGTTCTTC. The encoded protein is CASSPGTSGKSEQFF.

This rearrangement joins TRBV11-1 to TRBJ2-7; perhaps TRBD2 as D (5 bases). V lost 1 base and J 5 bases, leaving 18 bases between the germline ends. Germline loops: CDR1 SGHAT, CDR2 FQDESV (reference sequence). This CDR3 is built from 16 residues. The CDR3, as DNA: TGTGCCAGCAGCTTAGGATTAGGCAGGAGGACCCACGAGCAGTACTTC. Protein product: CASSLGLGRRTHEQYF.

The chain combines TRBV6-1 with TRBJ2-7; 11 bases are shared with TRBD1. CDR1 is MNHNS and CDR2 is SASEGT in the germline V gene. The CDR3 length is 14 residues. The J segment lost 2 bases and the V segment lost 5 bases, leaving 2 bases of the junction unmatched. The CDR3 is CASSLDRGPYEQYF. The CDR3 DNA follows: TGTGCCAGCAGTCTGGACAGGGGGCCCTACGAGCAGTACTTC.

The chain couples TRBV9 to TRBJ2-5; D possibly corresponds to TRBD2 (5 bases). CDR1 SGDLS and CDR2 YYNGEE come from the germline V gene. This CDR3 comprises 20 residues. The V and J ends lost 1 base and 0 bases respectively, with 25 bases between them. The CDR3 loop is CASSVKRELVNSPHQETQYF. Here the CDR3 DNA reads TGTGCCAGCAGCGTAAAGAGGGAACTAGTAAATTCCCCCCACCAAGAGACCCAGTACTTC.

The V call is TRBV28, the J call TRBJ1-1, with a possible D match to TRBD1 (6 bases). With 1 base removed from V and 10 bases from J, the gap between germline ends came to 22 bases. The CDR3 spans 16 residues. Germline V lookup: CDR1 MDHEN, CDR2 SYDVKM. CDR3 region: CASSLFSLRQTGRAFF. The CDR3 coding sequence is TGTGCCAGCAGTTTATTTTCCCTACGACAGACAGGCCGAGCTTTCTTT.

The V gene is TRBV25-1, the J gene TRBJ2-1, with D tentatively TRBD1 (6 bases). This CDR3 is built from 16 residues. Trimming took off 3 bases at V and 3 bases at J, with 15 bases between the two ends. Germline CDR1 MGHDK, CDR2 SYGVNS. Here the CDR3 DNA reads TGTGCCAGCAGTGATTCTAGAGGGGGATTCTACAATGAGCAGTTCTTC. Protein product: CASSDSRGGFYNEQFF.